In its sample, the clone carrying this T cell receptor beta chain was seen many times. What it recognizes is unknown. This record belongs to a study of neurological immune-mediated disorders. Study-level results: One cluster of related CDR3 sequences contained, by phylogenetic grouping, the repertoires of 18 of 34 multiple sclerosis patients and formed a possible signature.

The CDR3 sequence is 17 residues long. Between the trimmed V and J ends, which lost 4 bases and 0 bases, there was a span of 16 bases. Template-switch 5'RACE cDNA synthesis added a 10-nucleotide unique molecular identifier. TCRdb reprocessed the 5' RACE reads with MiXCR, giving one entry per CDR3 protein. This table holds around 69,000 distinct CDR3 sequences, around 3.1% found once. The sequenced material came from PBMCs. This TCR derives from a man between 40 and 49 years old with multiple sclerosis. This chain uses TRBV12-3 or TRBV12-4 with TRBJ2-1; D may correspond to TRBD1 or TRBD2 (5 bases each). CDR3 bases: TGTGCCAGCAGTTGGTATCAGGGAGTGAGCTCCTACAATGAGCAGTTCTTC. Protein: CASSWYQGVSSYNEQFF.